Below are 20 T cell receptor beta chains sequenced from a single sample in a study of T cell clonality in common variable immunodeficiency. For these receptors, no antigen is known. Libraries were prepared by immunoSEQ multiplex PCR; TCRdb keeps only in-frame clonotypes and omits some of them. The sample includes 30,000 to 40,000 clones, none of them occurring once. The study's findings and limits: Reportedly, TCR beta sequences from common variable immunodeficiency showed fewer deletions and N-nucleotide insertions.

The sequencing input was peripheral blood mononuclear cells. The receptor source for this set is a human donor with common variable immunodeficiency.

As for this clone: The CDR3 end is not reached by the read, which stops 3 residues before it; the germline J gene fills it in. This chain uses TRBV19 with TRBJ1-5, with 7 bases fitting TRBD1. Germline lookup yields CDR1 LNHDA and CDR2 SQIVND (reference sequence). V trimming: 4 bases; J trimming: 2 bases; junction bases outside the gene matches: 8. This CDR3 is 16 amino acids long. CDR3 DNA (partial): TGTGCCAGTAGTACCCAGACCACAGGGGGCAATCAGCCC. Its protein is CASSTQTTGGNQP. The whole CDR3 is CASSTQTTGGNQPQHF.

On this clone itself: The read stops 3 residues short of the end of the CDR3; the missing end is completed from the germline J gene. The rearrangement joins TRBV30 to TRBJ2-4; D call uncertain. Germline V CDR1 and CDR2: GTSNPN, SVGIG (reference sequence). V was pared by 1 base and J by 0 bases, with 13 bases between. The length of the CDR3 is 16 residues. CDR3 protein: CAWSGLEYLAKNIQYF. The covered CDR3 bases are TGTGCCTGGAGTGGCCTAGAGTACCTAGCCAAAAACATT.

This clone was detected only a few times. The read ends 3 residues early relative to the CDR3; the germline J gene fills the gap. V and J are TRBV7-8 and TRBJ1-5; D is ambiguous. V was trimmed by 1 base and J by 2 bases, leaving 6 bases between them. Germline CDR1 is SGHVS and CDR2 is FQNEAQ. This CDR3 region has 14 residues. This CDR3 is CASSLGEGNQPQHF. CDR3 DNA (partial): TGTGCCAGCAGCTTAGGAGAGGGCAATCAGCCC.

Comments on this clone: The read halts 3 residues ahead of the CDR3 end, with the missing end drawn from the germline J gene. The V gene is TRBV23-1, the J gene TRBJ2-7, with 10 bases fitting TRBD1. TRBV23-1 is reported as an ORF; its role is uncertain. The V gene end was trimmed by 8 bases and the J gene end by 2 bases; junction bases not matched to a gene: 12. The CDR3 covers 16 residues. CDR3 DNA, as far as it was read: TGCGCCAGCTCCCAGGATGGGACAGGGGCTACCTACGAG. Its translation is CASSQDGTGATYE. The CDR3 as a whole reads CASSQDGTGATYEQYF.

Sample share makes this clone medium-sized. The CDR3 spells CASSRDRGADTQYF. The sequenced CDR3 bases are TGTGCCAGCTCGCGGGACAGGGGGGCAGATACG. The rearrangement uses TRBV18 and TRBJ2-3; 11 positions agree with TRBD1. The read comes to an end 3 residues before the CDR3 does, leaving the germline J gene to fill in the end. This CDR3 has 14 amino acids. V shed 6 bases, J shed 4 bases, and the junction held 3 bases outside the gene matches. Germline CDR1 KGHSH, CDR2 LQKENI. The whole variable domain, filled in from reference TRBV18 and TRBJ2-3, reads NAGVMQNPRHLVRRRGQEARLRCSPMKGHSHVYWYRQLPEEGLKFMVYLQKENIIDESGMPKERFSAEFPKEGPSILRIQQVVRGDSAAYFCASSRDRGADTQYFGPGTRLTVL.

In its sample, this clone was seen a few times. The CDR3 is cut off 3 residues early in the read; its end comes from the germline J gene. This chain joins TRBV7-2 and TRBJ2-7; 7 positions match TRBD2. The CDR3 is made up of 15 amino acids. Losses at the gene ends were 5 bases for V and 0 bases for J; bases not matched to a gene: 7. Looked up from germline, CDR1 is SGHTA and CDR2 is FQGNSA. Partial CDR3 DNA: TGTGCCAGCAGCCGTTGGGGGGGGGTCTCCTACGAG. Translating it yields CASSRWGGVSYE. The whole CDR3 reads CASSRWGGVSYEQYF.

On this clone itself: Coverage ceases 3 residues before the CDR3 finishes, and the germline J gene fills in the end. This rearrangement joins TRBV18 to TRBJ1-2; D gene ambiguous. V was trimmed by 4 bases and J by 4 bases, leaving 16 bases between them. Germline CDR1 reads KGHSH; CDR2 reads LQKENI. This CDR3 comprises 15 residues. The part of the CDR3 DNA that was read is TGTGCCAGCTCACTAAACCCCGACACGGCCTATGGC. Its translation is CASSLNPDTAYG. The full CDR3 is CASSLNPDTAYGYTF.

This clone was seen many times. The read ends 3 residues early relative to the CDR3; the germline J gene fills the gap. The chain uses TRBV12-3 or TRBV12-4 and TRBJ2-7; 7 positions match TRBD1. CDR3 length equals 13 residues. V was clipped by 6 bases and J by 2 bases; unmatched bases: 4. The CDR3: CASRPTGAYEQYF. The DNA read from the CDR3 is TGTGCCAGCAGGCCAACAGGGGCCTACGAG.

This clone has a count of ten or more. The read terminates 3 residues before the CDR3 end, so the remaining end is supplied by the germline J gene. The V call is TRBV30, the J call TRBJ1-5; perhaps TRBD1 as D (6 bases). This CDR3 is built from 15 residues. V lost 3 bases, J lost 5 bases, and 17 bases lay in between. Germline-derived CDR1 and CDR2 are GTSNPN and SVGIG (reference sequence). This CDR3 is CAWSPTGQGHQPQHF. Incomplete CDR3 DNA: TGTGCCTGGAGCCCCACCGGGCAGGGGCATCAGCCC.

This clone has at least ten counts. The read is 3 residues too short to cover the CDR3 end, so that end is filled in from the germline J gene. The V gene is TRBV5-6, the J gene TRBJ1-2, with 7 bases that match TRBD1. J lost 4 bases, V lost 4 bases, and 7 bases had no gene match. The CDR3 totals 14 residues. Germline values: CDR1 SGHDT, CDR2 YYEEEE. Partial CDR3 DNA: TGTGCCAGCAGCCCCCCCAGGGACAGCTATGGC. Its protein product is CASSPPRDSYG. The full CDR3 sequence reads CASSPPRDSYGYTF.

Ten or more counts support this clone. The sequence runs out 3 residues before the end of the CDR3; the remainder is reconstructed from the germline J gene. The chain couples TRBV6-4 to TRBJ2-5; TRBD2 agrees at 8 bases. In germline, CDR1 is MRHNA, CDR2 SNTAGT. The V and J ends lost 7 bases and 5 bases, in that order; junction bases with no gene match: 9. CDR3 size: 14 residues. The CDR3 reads CASNTGGVGETQYF. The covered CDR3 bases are TGTGCCAGCAACACCGGGGGGGTAGGGGAGACC.

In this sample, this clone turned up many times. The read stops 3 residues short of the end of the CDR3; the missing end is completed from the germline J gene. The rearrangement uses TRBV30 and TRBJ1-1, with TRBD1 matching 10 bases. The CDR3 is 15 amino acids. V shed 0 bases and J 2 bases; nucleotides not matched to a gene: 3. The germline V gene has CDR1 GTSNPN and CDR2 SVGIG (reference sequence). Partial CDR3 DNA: TGTGCCTGGAGTGTAAGGACAGGGGGAAACACTGAA. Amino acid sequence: CAWSVRTGGNTE. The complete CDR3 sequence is CAWSVRTGGNTEAFF.

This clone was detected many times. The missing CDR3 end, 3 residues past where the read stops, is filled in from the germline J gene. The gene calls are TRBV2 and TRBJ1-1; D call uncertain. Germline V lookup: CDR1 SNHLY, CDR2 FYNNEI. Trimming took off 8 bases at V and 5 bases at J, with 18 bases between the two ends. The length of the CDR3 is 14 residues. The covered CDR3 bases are TGTGCCAGCCGAAACGAGGCCTTCGGGACTGAA. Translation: CASRNEAFGTE. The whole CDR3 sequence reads CASRNEAFGTEAFF. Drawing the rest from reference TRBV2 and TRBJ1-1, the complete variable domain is EPEVTQTPSHQVTQMGQEVILRCVPISNHLYFYWYRQILGQKVEFLVSFYNNEISEKSEIFDDQFSVERPDGSNFTLKIRSTKLEDSAMYFCASRNEAFGTEAFFGQGTRLTVV.

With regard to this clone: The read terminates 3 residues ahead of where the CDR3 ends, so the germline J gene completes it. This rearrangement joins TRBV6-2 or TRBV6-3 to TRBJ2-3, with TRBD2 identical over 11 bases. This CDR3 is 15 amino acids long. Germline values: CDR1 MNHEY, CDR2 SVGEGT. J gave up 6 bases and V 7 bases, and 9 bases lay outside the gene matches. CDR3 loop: CASTPGLAGYDTQYF. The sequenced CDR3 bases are TGTGCCAGCACCCCCGGACTAGCGGGTTATGATACG.

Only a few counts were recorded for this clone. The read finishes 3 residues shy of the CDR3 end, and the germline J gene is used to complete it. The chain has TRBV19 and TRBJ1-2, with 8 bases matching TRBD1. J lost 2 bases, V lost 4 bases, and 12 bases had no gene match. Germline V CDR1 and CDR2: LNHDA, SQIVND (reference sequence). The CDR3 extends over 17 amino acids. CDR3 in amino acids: CASSKWTGPSRNYGYTF. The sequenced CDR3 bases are TGTGCCAGTAGTAAGTGGACAGGGCCCTCTCGGAACTATGGC.

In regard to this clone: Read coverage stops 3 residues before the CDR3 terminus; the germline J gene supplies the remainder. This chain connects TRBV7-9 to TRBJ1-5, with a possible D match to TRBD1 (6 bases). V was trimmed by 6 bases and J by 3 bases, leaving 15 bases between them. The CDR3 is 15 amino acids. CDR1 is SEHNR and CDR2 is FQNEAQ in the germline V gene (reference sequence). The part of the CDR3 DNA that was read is TGTGCCAGCAGTCAACCGGGACATACCAATCAGCCC. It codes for CASSQPGHTNQP. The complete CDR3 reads CASSQPGHTNQPQHF.

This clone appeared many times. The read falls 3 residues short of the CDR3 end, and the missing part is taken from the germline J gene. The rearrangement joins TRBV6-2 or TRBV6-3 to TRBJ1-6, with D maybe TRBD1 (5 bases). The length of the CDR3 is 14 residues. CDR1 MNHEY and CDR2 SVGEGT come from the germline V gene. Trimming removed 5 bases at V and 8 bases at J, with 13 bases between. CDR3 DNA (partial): TGTGCCAGCAGTAAGGCCGGGGGGTATTCACCC. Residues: CASSKAGGYSP. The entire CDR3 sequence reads CASSKAGGYSPLHF.

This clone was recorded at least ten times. CDR3 DNA (partial): TGTGCCAGCTCACCTGGACAGTCCAATCAGCCC. Translated: CASSPGQSNQP. The whole CDR3 sequence is CASSPGQSNQPQHF. The chain is built from TRBV18 and TRBJ1-5, with a tentative D call TRBD1 (6 bases). The CDR3 end falls 3 residues outside the read, so it is completed with the germline J gene. V lost 3 bases and J 3 bases, leaving 9 bases between the germline ends. Germline lookup yields CDR1 KGHSH and CDR2 LQKENI. The CDR3 contains 14 residues. Complete variable domain (other parts from reference TRBV18 and TRBJ1-5): NAGVMQNPRHLVRRRGQEARLRCSPMKGHSHVYWYRQLPEEGLKFMVYLQKENIIDESGMPKERFSAEFPKEGPSILRIQQVVRGDSAAYFCASSPGQSNQPQHFGDGTRLSIL.

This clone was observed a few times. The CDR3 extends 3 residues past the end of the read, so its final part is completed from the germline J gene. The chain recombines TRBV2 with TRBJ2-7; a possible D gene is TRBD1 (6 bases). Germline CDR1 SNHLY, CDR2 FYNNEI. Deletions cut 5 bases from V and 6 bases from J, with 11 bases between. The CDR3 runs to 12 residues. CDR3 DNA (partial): TGTGCCAGCAGTTCACAGGGCAGCGAG. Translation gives CASSSQGSE. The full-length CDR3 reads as CASSSQGSEQYF.

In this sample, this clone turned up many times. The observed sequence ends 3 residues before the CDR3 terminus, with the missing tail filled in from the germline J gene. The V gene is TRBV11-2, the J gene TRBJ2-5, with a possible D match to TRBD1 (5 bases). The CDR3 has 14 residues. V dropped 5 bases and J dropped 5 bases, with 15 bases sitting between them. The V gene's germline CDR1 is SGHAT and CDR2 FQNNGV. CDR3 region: CASSPGQGFETQYF. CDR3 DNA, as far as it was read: TGTGCCAGCAGCCCCGGCCAGGGCTTTGAGACC.